This TCR beta chain was observed in a study of T-cell memory formation after mild COVID-19. Sample barcodes and UMIs were carried by the TCR alpha and TCR beta cDNA libraries that 5'RACE generated with constant-segment primers. MiXCR, applied by TCRdb to the 5' RACE reads, yields one record per CDR3 protein. The sample lists approximately 400,000 distinct CDR3 sequences; about 20% were seen once. Study findings and constraints: Proof of SARS-CoV-2 specificity was absent for the second-wave clones that crested on day 37. Researchers found some responding clones in pre-infection memory, a sign that cross-reactive memory joined.

A word on this clonotype: Antigen unknown.

Sequencing was carried out using PBMCs or a T cell subset sorted from them (not recorded which). The TCR comes from a man between 18 and 29 years old who had mild COVID-19 (a few samples of this study predate the infection). Cell type and time point are not known.

In nucleotides, the CDR3 is TGTGCCAGCAGCTTCTGGGAAGGGTCTGAAGCTTTCTTT. The encoded protein is CASSFWEGSEAFF. V gene TRBV7-9 combines with J gene TRBJ1-1; no clear D gene. CDR3 length: 13 amino acids. With 3 bases removed from V and 6 bases from J, the gap between germline ends came to 11 bases. Per germline, CDR1 SEHNR and CDR2 FQNEAQ (reference sequence).